The 14 T cell receptor beta chains given below trace back to one sample, sequenced in a study of persistence of HIV-infected CD4 T cells. These receptors lack a known antigen. This was the immunoSEQ version 4 assay in survey mode. Here immunoSEQ multiplex PCR was the method, and the copy in TCRdb shows in-frame clones only, minus some. The table lists about 43,000 clones, around 92% of them singletons, with approximately 1% in the top ten. Anti-CD3/anti-CD28 beads served as a nonspecific positive control stimulus. Sorting selected CD4+ T cells upregulating both CD40 ligand and CD69. This material consisted of CD4+ T cells sorted from PBMCs after approximately 19-hour stimulation, taken from a patient who received antiretroviral therapy. Receptors originate from an adult man with HIV who was CMV-seropositive.

This clone was detected only once. The chain carries TRBV7-2 and TRBJ1-6; 10 positions match TRBD1. J lost 9 bases, V lost 5 bases, and 4 bases had no gene match. Germline loops: CDR1 SGHTA, CDR2 FQGNSA. The CDR3 extends over 14 amino acids. CDR3 coding DNA: TGTGCCAGCAGCGCCGGGACAGGGGTTTCACCCCTCCACTTT. Translated, it gives CASSAGTGVSPLHF.

This clone was observed a single time. CDR3 nucleotides: TGTGCCAGTAGTATTAATTCGAGGGGCAGGGGACATAACACCGGGGAGCTGTTTTTT. Its translation: CASSINSRGRGHNTGELFF. The chain employs TRBV19 and TRBJ2-2; possible D gene TRBD1, 6 bases. Germline V gene sequence: CDR1 LNHDA, CDR2 SQIVND (reference sequence). The CDR3 runs 19 residues. V was pared by 3 bases and J by 2 bases, with 22 bases between.

The chain is built from TRBV10-3 and TRBJ1-5, with a tentative D call TRBD1 (5 bases). Germline-derived CDR1 and CDR2 are ENHRY and SYGVKD. The CDR3 length is 14 residues. Trimming stripped 6 bases from V and 3 bases from J, with 12 bases between. The CDR3 spells CAIRDSLDNQPQHF. Here the CDR3 DNA reads TGTGCCATCAGAGACAGCCTGGACAATCAGCCCCAGCATTTT.

This sequence joins TRBV27 and TRBJ2-3; the match to TRBD2 covers 7 bases. The V and J ends lost 5 bases and 4 bases, in that order; junction bases with no gene match: 9. The CDR3 totals 15 residues. In germline, CDR1 is MNHEY, CDR2 SMNVEV (reference sequence). The CDR3 DNA follows: TGTGCCAGCAGTCTCAGCGGGGACCGAGCAGATACGCAGTATTTT. Protein product: CASSLSGDRADTQYF.

The V call is TRBV6-5, the J call TRBJ1-6; D is ambiguous. CDR1 is MNHEY, CDR2 SVGAGI, per germline. This CDR3 is 12 amino acids long. The V end was cut by 6 bases, the J end by 9 bases, with 9 bases between. As DNA, the CDR3 is TGTGCCAGCAGCCGGGCGGGTTCACCCCTCCACTTT. Amino acid sequence: CASSRAGSPLHF.

The J gene is TRBJ2-7, the V gene TRBV4-1; 10 nucleotides line up with TRBD2. This CDR3 is built from 17 residues. Germline V gene data show CDR1 as MGHRA and CDR2 as YSYEKL. J was trimmed by 1 base and V by 0 bases; bases with no gene match: 6. In DNA, the CDR3 is TGCGCCAGCAGCCAAGAACGAAGCGGGGGGGGTTCCTACGAGCAGTACTTC. It encodes CASSQERSGGGSYEQYF.

J is TRBJ1-1 and V is TRBV10-3; tentatively, D is TRBD1 (5 bases). V gave up 6 bases and J gave up 6 bases, with 20 bases separating them. CDR1 is ENHRY, CDR2 SYGVKD, per germline. This CDR3 has 15 amino acids. CDR3 in DNA: TGTGCCATCAGCCCGGGGGAGGCCGCGGAGGCTGAAGCTTTCTTT. The encoded protein is CAISPGEAAEAEAFF.

V usage is TRBV27 and J usage is TRBJ2-1; 13 bases fit TRBD2. Germline CDR1 reads MNHEY; CDR2 reads SMNVEV (reference sequence). The CDR3 has 15 residues. Unmatched junction bases numbered 5, after V lost 6 bases and J lost 6 bases. The CDR3 spells CASSRGTSGANEQFF. The CDR3 DNA sequence: TGTGCCAGCAGCCGAGGGACTAGCGGGGCCAATGAGCAGTTCTTC.

V gene TRBV15 combines with J gene TRBJ2-7; no reliable D call. The V end was cut by 1 base, the J end by 2 bases, with 3 bases between. The CDR3 loop spans 12 amino acids. Per the germline V gene, CDR1 is LNHNV and CDR2 is YYDKDF (reference sequence). The CDR3 DNA reads TGTGCCACCAGCAGAGGGGCCTACGAGCAGTACTTC. It specifies CATSRGAYEQYF. The variable domain in full, completed from reference TRBV15 and TRBJ2-7, reads DAMVIQNPRYQVTQFGKPVTLSCSQTLNHNVMYWYQQKSSQAPKLLFHYYDKDFNNEADTPDNFQSRRPNTSFCFLDIRSPGLGDTAMYLCATSRGAYEQYFGPGTRLTVT.

This clone was picked up one time. The V call is TRBV10-3, the J call TRBJ2-3; the D is unclear. Germline CDR1 ENHRY, CDR2 SYGVKD. The CDR3 runs 11 residues. V dropped 3 bases and J dropped 5 bases, with 3 bases sitting between them. Here the CDR3 reads CAISERDTQYF. The CDR3 region has the DNA TGTGCCATCAGTGAAAGAGATACGCAGTATTTT.

A few counts support this clone. The J gene is TRBJ2-3, the V gene TRBV4-1, with 8 bases identical to TRBD2. Germline V CDR1 and CDR2: MGHRA, YSYEKL. This CDR3 region has 16 residues. The V gene end was trimmed by 1 base and the J gene end by 1 base; junction bases not matched to a gene: 4. The CDR3, as DNA: TGCGCCAGCAGCCAAGGGACTAGCACCCGCACAGATACGCAGTATTTT. This encodes CASSQGTSTRTDTQYF.

V usage is TRBV2 and J usage is TRBJ1-3; D remains unclear. V gave up 7 bases and J gave up 0 bases, with 13 bases separating them. CDR3 size: 15 residues. Germline values: CDR1 SNHLY, CDR2 FYNNEI. Here the CDR3 reads CASTPDRYSGNTIYF. The CDR3 DNA sequence: TGTGCCAGCACTCCCGACCGTTACTCTGGAAACACCATATATTTT.

This rearrangement joins TRBV6-5 to TRBJ1-1, with TRBD1 as a possible D gene (5 bases). CDR3 length equals 14 residues. V lost 6 bases and J lost 2, with 13 bases in between. Germline V gene data show CDR1 as MNHEY and CDR2 as SVGAGI. The DNA for the CDR3 is TGTGCCAGCAGGACCGGGACGTACAACACTGAAGCTTTCTTT. This encodes CASRTGTYNTEAFF.

This chain joins TRBV19 and TRBJ1-6; D not certain. Trimming shortened V by 6 bases and J by 7 bases, and 13 bases separated the two germline ends. The V gene's germline CDR1 is LNHDA and CDR2 SQIVND (reference sequence). CDR3 length: 14 residues. Written as DNA, the CDR3 is TGTGCCAGTAGAAGCATTACGGGGAATTCACCCCTCCACTTT. The encoded protein is CASRSITGNSPLHF.